The clone carrying this TCR beta chain was observed many times. As yet, its antigen is unknown. This entry belongs to a study of T cells after yellow fever vaccination. Study context: With SMART-Seq v4 Ultra Low Input, the fractions containing low cell numbers were prepared. Regarding the study as a whole: Peak timing came faster in the weaker secondary response, day 5 versus 15. Subsequent to the booster, the majority of primary-vaccination clones reappeared (roughly 96% CD4, 70% to 90% CD8).

Germline CDR1 is DFQATT and CDR2 is SNEGSKA (reference sequence). J gave up 10 bases and V 3 bases, and 10 bases lay outside the gene matches. This CDR3 has 15 residues. Via MiXCR, TCRdb re-called the 5' RACE reads, giving one row per CDR3 protein. This sample yields over 110,000 distinct CDR3 sequences, of which roughly 8% are seen a single time; approximately 0.78% belongs to the top ten. V and J are TRBV20-1 and TRBJ1-6; 9 bases map to TRBD1. Sequenced here: CD4+ T cells sorted from PBMCs, sampled 5 days after the yellow fever booster vaccination. The source is a man aged 25-40 years who received the YFV17D yellow fever vaccine. For the CDR3, the DNA is TGCAGTGCTAGTCCCTCGACAGGGGGAAACTCACCCCTCCACTTT. Translating it yields CSASPSTGGNSPLHF.